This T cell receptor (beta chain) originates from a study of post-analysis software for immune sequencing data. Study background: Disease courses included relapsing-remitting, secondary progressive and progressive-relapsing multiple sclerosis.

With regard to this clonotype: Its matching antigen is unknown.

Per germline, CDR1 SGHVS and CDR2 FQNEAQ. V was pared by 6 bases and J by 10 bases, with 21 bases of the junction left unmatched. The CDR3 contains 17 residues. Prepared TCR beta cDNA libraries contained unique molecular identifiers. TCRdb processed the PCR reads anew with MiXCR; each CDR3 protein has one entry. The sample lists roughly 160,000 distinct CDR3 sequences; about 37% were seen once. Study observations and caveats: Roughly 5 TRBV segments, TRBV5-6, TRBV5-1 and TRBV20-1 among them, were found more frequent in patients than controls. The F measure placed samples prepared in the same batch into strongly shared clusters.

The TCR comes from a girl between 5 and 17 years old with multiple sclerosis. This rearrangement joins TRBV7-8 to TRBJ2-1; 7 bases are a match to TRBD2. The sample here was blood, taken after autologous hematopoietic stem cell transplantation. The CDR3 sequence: CASSRSLGRDGVDEQFF. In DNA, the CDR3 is TGTGCCAGCAGTCGCTCACTGGGGAGGGACGGGGTCGACGAGCAGTTCTTC.